Shown below are 6 T cell receptor beta chains from a single sample sequenced in a study of OX40 agonist ivuxolimab in advanced cancers. Produced via immunoSEQ multiplex PCR; TCRdb's table is partial and in-frame only. The table includes more than 50,000 clones, roughly 77% detected once. The sample here was CD4+ or CD8+ T cells sorted from blood, taken in a trial of the OX40 agonist ivuxolimab. The receptor source for this set is an adult with an advanced solid tumor such as melanoma, head and neck, liver or kidney cancer.

V usage is TRBV18 and J usage is TRBJ2-7, with 7 bases lining up with TRBD1. The junction had 4 bases not matched to a gene; V was cut back by 0 bases and J by 5 bases. The length of the CDR3 is 14 residues. CDR1 is KGHSH, CDR2 LQKENI, per germline. The CDR3 sequence: CASSPPRGGHEQYF. CDR3 DNA sequence: TGTGCCAGCTCACCACCTCGAGGGGGCCACGAGCAGTACTTC.

The V and J genes are TRBV10-3 and TRBJ2-5, with D possibly TRBD1 on 5 matching bases. The CDR3 runs 16 residues. Trimming left V 4 bases short and J 0 bases short, with 15 bases between. Germline V gene lookup returns CDR1 ENHRY and CDR2 SYGVKD. The CDR3 DNA reads TGTGCCATCAGTGCCGACAGAGAAGAGTACCAAGAGACCCAGTACTTC. It specifies CAISADREEYQETQYF.

The CDR3 DNA reads as TGTGCCTGGAGTGGCACTGCAACTAATGAAAAACTGTTTTTT. Protein: CAWSGTATNEKLFF. The V gene is TRBV30, the J gene TRBJ1-4; D is uncertain. Trimming cost V 1 base and J 0 bases, with 6 bases left between them. This CDR3 has 14 residues. Germline CDR1 is GTSNPN and CDR2 is SVGIG (reference sequence). Full variable domain (outside the CDR3, taken from reference TRBV30 and TRBJ1-4): SQTIHQWPATLVQPVGSPLSLECTVEGTSNPNLYWYRQAAGRGLQLLFYSVGIGQISSEVPQNLSASRPQDRQFILSSKKLLLSDSGFYLCAWSGTATNEKLFFGSGTQLSVL.

The CDR3 sequence: CASSFFGTGETGELFF. The CDR3 nucleotides read TGTGCCAGCAGTTTTTTCGGGACAGGGGAAACCGGGGAGCTGTTTTTT. The chain combines TRBV27 with TRBJ2-2; 10 bases line up with TRBD1. The CDR3 sequence is 16 residues long. V trimming: 3 bases; J trimming: 5 bases; junction bases outside the gene matches: 6. CDR1 and CDR2 from the germline V gene are MNHEY and SMNVEV (reference sequence).

This clone showed up just once. The chain recombines TRBV4-2 with TRBJ1-4; no clear D gene. This CDR3 is built from 12 residues. Germline loops: CDR1 LGHNA, CDR2 YNFKEQ. The V end lost 1 base, the J end lost 8 bases, and 5 bases lay between the germline ends. CDR3: CASSQGSEKLFF. The CDR3, as DNA: TGTGCCAGCAGCCAAGGGAGCGAAAAACTGTTTTTT.

On this clone: The CDR3 does not close with the conserved phenylalanine or tryptophan, likely indicating a read error. The limits of the CDR3 on the DNA are not certain, so only TCRdb's listed CDR3 is given. The chain is built from TRBV6-1 and TRBJ1-2. The CDR3 extends over 15 residues, inclusive of both ends. Germline assignment: CDR1 MNHNS and CDR2 SASEGT. This chain's CDR3 is CASTEGAGNPSRHRL.